These T cell receptor beta chains were read from a single sample in a study of Ad26.COV2.S vaccination and SARS-CoV-2 variants. The assay was immunoSEQ multiplex PCR, and TCRdb's table has in-frame clones only and misses some. The sample consists of just over 350,000 clones, about 85% of them appearing once. Here the sequenced sample was peripheral blood, taken in a trial of Ad26.COV2.S vaccine versus placebo. These receptor sequences come from a person aged 18 to 59 who received the Ad26.COV2.S COVID-19 vaccine or a placebo. Each CDR3 is given with its conserved first and last residue. The D gene is left open where the match is weak. For some rows the clone size is stated as once, few or many, or as a class when expanded; others skip it.

J gene: TRBJ1-1
V gene: TRBV10-3
D gene: .
clone size: .
CDR3 protein: CAISGSGQGSGRAFF
CDR3 DNA: TGTGCCATCAGTGGTAGCGGGCAGGGCTCCGGTCGAGCTTTCTTT

J gene: TRBJ2-2
V gene: TRBV4-3
D gene: TRBD1
clone size: .
CDR3 protein: CASSQDVGQGYGELFF
CDR3 DNA: TGCGCCAGCAGCCAAGACGTCGGACAGGGGTACGGGGAGCTGTTTTTT

J gene: TRBJ2-3
V gene: TRBV5-4
D gene: .
clone size: .
CDR3 protein: CASSVPDGSTDTQYF
CDR3 DNA: TGTGCCAGCAGCGTTCCAGACGGAAGCACAGATACGCAGTATTTT

J gene: TRBJ2-5
V gene: TRBV7-2
D gene: .
clone size: .
CDR3 protein: CASSPRQYQETQYF
CDR3 DNA: TGTGCCAGCAGCCCTCGTCAGTACCAAGAGACCCAGTACTTC

J gene: TRBJ2-1
V gene: TRBV7-2
D gene: TRBD2
clone size: .
CDR3 protein: CASSLRLAGGYNEQFF
CDR3 DNA: TGTGCCAGCAGCTTACGCCTAGCGGGGGGGTACAATGAGCAGTTCTTC

J gene: TRBJ2-5
V gene: TRBV7-8
D gene: .
clone size: once
CDR3 protein: CASSRERQETQYF
CDR3 DNA: TGTGCCAGCAGCCGAGAAAGACAAGAGACCCAGTACTTC

J gene: TRBJ1-3
V gene: TRBV11-2
D gene: .
clone size: .
CDR3 protein: CASSLGPASNTIYF
CDR3 DNA: TGTGCCAGCAGCTTGGGACCAGCCTCGAACACCATATATTTT

J gene: TRBJ2-3
V gene: TRBV9
D gene: .
clone size: .
CDR3 protein: CASSVQEGTDTQYF
CDR3 DNA: TGTGCCAGCAGCGTTCAGGAGGGCACAGATACGCAGTATTTT

J gene: TRBJ2-2
V gene: TRBV19
D gene: .
clone size: few
CDR3 protein: CASSRRGGQVNTGELFF
CDR3 DNA: TGTGCCAGTAGTAGAAGGGGGGGACAGGTGAACACCGGGGAGCTGTTTTTT

J gene: TRBJ1-1
V gene: TRBV5-8
D gene: .
clone size: .
CDR3 protein: CASSLLWVMNTEAFF
CDR3 DNA: TGTGCCAGCAGCTTGCTTTGGGTGATGAACACTGAAGCTTTCTTT

J gene: TRBJ2-7
V gene: TRBV6-2/TRBV6-3
D gene: .
clone size: once
CDR3 protein: CASSYRSSGPYEQYF
CDR3 DNA: TGTGCCAGCAGTTACCGGAGTTCAGGCCCCTACGAGCAGTACTTC

J gene: TRBJ1-4
V gene: TRBV7-9
D gene: .
clone size: once
CDR3 protein: CASSLSGADEKLFF
CDR3 DNA: TGTGCCAGCAGCTTAAGTGGGGCCGATGAAAAACTGTTTTTT

J gene: TRBJ1-6
V gene: TRBV19
D gene: .
clone size: .
CDR3 protein: CASSMEGFSPLHF
CDR3 DNA: TGTGCCAGTAGTATGGAGGGTTTTTCACCCCTCCACTTT

J gene: TRBJ1-2
V gene: TRBV6-5
D gene: TRBD1
clone size: .
CDR3 protein: CASSYFQGAALGYTF
CDR3 DNA: TGTGCCAGCAGTTACTTCCAGGGGGCAGCGCTTGGCTACACCTTC

J gene: TRBJ2-2
V gene: TRBV5-4
D gene: .
clone size: .
CDR3 protein: CASSLTGRTGELFF
CDR3 DNA: TGTGCCAGCAGCTTGACAGGGAGGACCGGGGAGCTGTTTTTT

J gene: TRBJ2-7
V gene: TRBV5-4
D gene: .
clone size: once
CDR3 protein: CASSFIDYEQYF
CDR3 DNA: TGTGCCAGCAGCTTTATCGACTACGAGCAGTACTTC

J gene: TRBJ1-2
V gene: TRBV2
D gene: .
clone size: .
CDR3 protein: CASSVMSLLVFGYTF
CDR3 DNA: TGTGCCAGCAGTGTTATGAGTCTCTTGGTATTTGGCTACACCTTC

J gene: TRBJ2-1
V gene: TRBV19
D gene: .
clone size: .
CDR3 protein: CASGTAGLDYNEQFF
CDR3 DNA: TGTGCCAGTGGGACCGCGGGGTTGGACTACAATGAGCAGTTCTTC

J gene: TRBJ2-1
V gene: TRBV6-6
D gene: .
clone size: .
CDR3 protein: CATAKTSSYNEQFF
CDR3 DNA: TGTGCCACCGCTAAGACAAGCTCCTACAATGAGCAGTTCTTC

J gene: TRBJ2-1
V gene: TRBV11-2
D gene: TRBD2
clone size: .
CDR3 protein: CASSPTLAGELSSYNEQFF
CDR3 DNA: TGTGCCAGCAGCCCTACCCTAGCGGGAGAGCTGAGCTCCTACAATGAGCAGTTCTTC

J gene: TRBJ1-5
V gene: TRBV3-1/TRBV3-2
D gene: .
clone size: .
CDR3 protein: CASSPRASAAQHF
CDR3 DNA: TGTGCCAGCAGCCCTCGGGCCAGCGCGGCCCAGCATTTT

J gene: TRBJ2-7
V gene: TRBV5-1
D gene: TRBD2
clone size: .
CDR3 protein: CASSFSRLAEGYEQYF
CDR3 DNA: TGCGCCAGCAGCTTTTCGAGACTAGCGGAGGGCTACGAGCAGTACTTC

J gene: TRBJ1-2
V gene: TRBV5-1
D gene: .
clone size: .
CDR3 protein: CASSLLPPPEEYGYTF
CDR3 DNA: TGCGCCAGCAGCTTGTTGCCGCCGCCTGAGGAATATGGCTACACCTTC

J gene: TRBJ2-7
V gene: TRBV27
D gene: .
clone size: .
CDR3 protein: CASSVGQSGQGEQYF
CDR3 DNA: TGTGCCAGCAGTGTCGGACAGTCGGGGCAGGGCGAGCAGTACTTC

J gene: TRBJ2-5
V gene: TRBV2
D gene: .
clone size: .
CDR3 protein: CASKASPGETQYF
CDR3 DNA: TGTGCCAGCAAGGCTAGCCCCGGCGAGACCCAGTACTTC

J gene: TRBJ1-2
V gene: TRBV11-2
D gene: .
clone size: .
CDR3 protein: CASSPGPEFNYGYTF
CDR3 DNA: TGTGCCAGCAGCCCAGGACCGGAATTTAACTATGGCTACACCTTC

J gene: TRBJ1-4
V gene: TRBV5-4
D gene: TRBD1
clone size: .
CDR3 protein: CASTRQGPTNEKLFF
CDR3 DNA: TGTGCCAGCACCCGACAGGGACCAACTAATGAAAAACTGTTTTTT

J gene: TRBJ1-5
V gene: TRBV15
D gene: .
clone size: .
CDR3 protein: CATSRDIAADNQPQHF
CDR3 DNA: TGTGCCACCAGCAGAGATATAGCGGCAGACAATCAGCCCCAGCATTTT

J gene: TRBJ1-2
V gene: TRBV5-6
D gene: .
clone size: .
CDR3 protein: CASSPGTGGYGYTF
CDR3 DNA: TGTGCCAGCAGCCCGGGGACGGGGGGCTATGGCTACACCTTC

J gene: TRBJ2-7
V gene: TRBV5-1
D gene: .
clone size: .
CDR3 protein: CASNDLFSYEQYF
CDR3 DNA: TGCGCCAGCAATGATCTCTTTTCCTACGAGCAGTACTTC

J gene: TRBJ1-2
V gene: TRBV6-5
D gene: TRBD1
clone size: once
CDR3 protein: CASSYSGQGDYTF
CDR3 DNA: TGTGCCAGCAGTTACTCGGGACAGGGTGACTACACCTTC